Presented here are 28 T cell receptor beta chains from one specimen sequenced in a study of CD8 T cells in Susac syndrome (dated by TCRdb to 2018 to 2020). The library was built by means of the immunoSEQ multiplex PCR assay. RNA was extracted with the RNeasy kit and roughly 0.5 to 1 ug was reverse transcribed using random hexamers. TCRdb trimmed the raw reads at Q25, called clones with MiXCR and kept productive beta chains. CDR3 protein sequences are deduplicated, and each keeps its most common genes and DNA. The sample contains 40,000 to 60,000 distinct CDR3 sequences, around 93% of them found a single time. In total, the top ten clones hold about 0.54% of the sample. The sample taken for sequencing was CD8+ T cells from PBMCs. The receptors stem from a human donor with multiple sclerosis.

The chain combines TRBV4-3 with TRBJ2-1; D not certain. The CDR3 totals 13 residues. The germline CDR1 and CDR2 sequences are LGHNA and YSLEER. The germline V and J ends were trimmed by 1 base and 6 bases, with 7 bases remaining between them. CDR3 nucleotides: TGCGCCAGCAGCCAAGTCACGGGCAATGAGCAGTTCTTC. Its protein product is CASSQVTGNEQFF.

The CDR3 loop reads CAWSPGQGASPLHF. The CDR3, as DNA: TGTGCCTGGAGCCCGGGACAGGGGGCTTCACCCCTCCACTTT. The chain joins TRBV30 to TRBJ1-6; 12 bases are a match to TRBD1. CDR3 size: 14 residues. CDR1 and CDR2 (germline): GTSNPN, SVGIG (reference sequence). V lost 3 bases, J lost 9 bases, and 3 bases stayed unmatched.

The chain employs TRBV12-3 or TRBV12-4 and TRBJ2-3; 10 bases map to TRBD2. There are 15 residues in the CDR3. The J segment lost 5 bases and the V segment lost 4 bases, leaving 6 bases of the junction unmatched. The CDR3 coding sequence is TGTGCCAGCAGTTGGTTAGCGGGGGGCCGAGATACGCAGTATTTT. Translating it yields CASSWLAGGRDTQYF.

The chain recombines TRBV13 with TRBJ1-1; 7 nucleotides align to TRBD1. Germline trimming cut 5 bases from V and 5 bases from J; bases unmatched to any gene: 11. The CDR3 runs to 15 residues. CDR1 PRHDT and CDR2 FYEKMQ come from the germline V gene (reference sequence). The CDR3 DNA reads as TGTGCCAGCAGCACACGGACAGGCTGGTCGACTGAAGCTTTCTTT. This sequence encodes CASSTRTGWSTEAFF. Full variable domain (outside the CDR3, taken from reference TRBV13 and TRBJ1-1): AAGVIQSPRHLIKEKRETATLKCYPIPRHDTVYWYQQGPGQDPQFLISFYEKMQSDKGSIPDRFSAQQFSDYHSELNMSSLELGDSALYFCASSTRTGWSTEAFFGQGTRLTVV.

This sequence joins TRBV28 and TRBJ2-3; 7 bases map to TRBD2. The J segment lost 2 bases and the V segment lost 5 bases, leaving 16 bases of the junction unmatched. Germline V gene sequence: CDR1 MDHEN, CDR2 SYDVKM. This CDR3 has 18 amino acids. In DNA form, the CDR3 reads TGTGCCAGCAGTCATCTTTATATGGAGCGGGGTTACACAGATACGCAGTATTTT. It encodes CASSHLYMERGYTDTQYF.

The rearrangement uses TRBV4-1 and TRBJ1-1; D perhaps matches TRBD1 (5 bases). The germline V gene has CDR1 MGHRA and CDR2 YSYEKL. V lost 4 bases to trimming and J lost 1 base, with 10 bases between them. The CDR3 totals 14 residues. CDR3 loop: CASSLRGPNTEAFF. In DNA form, the CDR3 reads TGCGCCAGCAGCCTAAGGGGACCGAACACTGAAGCTTTCTTT.

The chain links TRBV6-4 to TRBJ2-3; no clear D gene. This CDR3 has 13 amino acids. The V end was cut by 3 bases, the J end by 0 bases, with 4 bases between. The germline V gene encodes CDR1 MRHNA and CDR2 SNTAGT. This chain's CDR3 is CASSEASTDTQYF. Here the CDR3 DNA reads TGTGCCAGCAGTGAAGCTAGCACAGATACGCAGTATTTT.

This clonotype was counted between two and nine times. The chain carries TRBV6-2 or TRBV6-3 and TRBJ2-7, with D perhaps matching TRBD1 (7 bases). The V end was cut by 6 bases, the J end by 2 bases, with 17 bases between. The germline CDR1 and CDR2 sequences are MNHEY and SVGEGT. CDR3 length equals 15 residues. The CDR3 protein is CASSHNGGGAYEQYF. CDR3 sequence (DNA): TGTGCCAGCAGCCACAACGGAGGGGGCGCCTACGAGCAGTACTTC.

This clonotype has just one count. The J gene is TRBJ2-7, the V gene TRBV2; 7 positions match TRBD1. With 0 bases clipped from V and 2 bases from J, the junction kept 4 bases outside the gene matches. Germline loops: CDR1 SNHLY, CDR2 FYNNEI. There are 15 residues in the CDR3. CDR3 amino acids: CASSEAWDRPYEQYF. CDR3 coding DNA: TGTGCCAGCAGTGAAGCTTGGGACAGACCCTACGAGCAGTACTTC.

This clonotype was counted a single time. J is TRBJ2-3 and V is TRBV7-3, with TRBD1 matching over 7 bases. The ends lost 5 bases at V and 4 bases at J; junction bases unmatched: 3. CDR1 is SGHTA, CDR2 FQGTGA, per germline. There are 13 residues in the CDR3. The CDR3, as DNA: TGTGCCAGCAGCGATACAGGGGCAGATACGCAGTATTTT. This sequence encodes CASSDTGADTQYF.

The CDR3 sequence: CASRSDYRGRAGELFF. The CDR3 DNA follows: TGTGCCAGCAGATCCGATTACAGGGGGCGGGCCGGGGAGCTGTTTTTT. The chain links TRBV5-4 to TRBJ2-2, with TRBD1 matching 9 bases. V shed 5 bases and J 6 bases; nucleotides not matched to a gene: 11. The CDR3 is 16 amino acids. Germline lookup yields CDR1 SGHNT and CDR2 YYREEE (reference sequence). Complete variable domain (other parts from reference TRBV5-4 and TRBJ2-2): ETGVTQSPTHLIKTRGQQVTLRCSSQSGHNTVSWYQQALGQGPQFIFQYYREEENGRGNFPPRFSGLQFPNYSSELNVNALELDDSALYLCASRSDYRGRAGELFFGEGSRLTVL.

The genes are TRBV4-3 and TRBJ2-7; the match to TRBD2 covers 10 bases. This CDR3 region has 16 residues. The V gene end was trimmed by 0 bases and the J gene end by 5 bases; junction bases not matched to a gene: 7. Germline loops: CDR1 LGHNA, CDR2 YSLEER. CDR3 bases: TGCGCCAGCAGCCAAGATCGGGCTAGCGGGGGCCACGAGCAGTACTTC. This translates into CASSQDRASGGHEQYF.

This chain links TRBV9 with TRBJ1-1; no firm D call. The CDR3 contains 13 residues. V was shortened by 2 bases and J by 4 bases, with 9 bases between the two germline ends. From germline, CDR1 is SGDLS and CDR2 YYNGEE. CDR3 sequence (DNA): TGTGCCAGCAGCGTCAGGTCGGGCACTGAAGCTTTCTTT. Protein: CASSVRSGTEAFF.

V gene TRBV29-1 combines with J gene TRBJ1-2, with 8 bases that match TRBD1. The trim removed 7 bases at V and 2 bases at J, leaving 6 bases unmatched. The CDR3 loop spans 13 amino acids. The germline V gene encodes CDR1 SQVTM and CDR2 ANQGSEA. CDR3 coding DNA: TGCAGCGCCCCAGGGGGCAGGAACTATGGCTACACCTTC. As protein: CSAPGGRNYGYTF.

The chain has TRBV19 and TRBJ2-7; TRBD1 matches at 8 bases. The CDR3 has 14 amino acids. The J segment lost 1 base and the V segment lost 2 bases, leaving 1 base of the junction unmatched. Per the germline V gene, CDR1 is LNHDA and CDR2 is SQIVND (reference sequence). This CDR3 reads CASSITGGSYEQYF. CDR3 coding DNA: TGTGCCAGTAGTATAACAGGGGGATCCTACGAGCAGTACTTC.

The chain combines TRBV7-9 with TRBJ1-2; tentative D call: TRBD1 (6 bases). V was clipped by 5 bases and J by 3 bases, with 16 bases between them. The CDR3 sequence is 15 residues long. The germline V gene has CDR1 SEHNR and CDR2 FQNEAQ (reference sequence). The CDR3 DNA reads TGTGCCAGCAGCCCCCAGATAACAGGGTACTATGGCTACACCTTC. Its translation: CASSPQITGYYGYTF.

The gene calls are TRBV9 and TRBJ1-2; tentatively, D is TRBD1 (6 bases). Germline V gene lookup returns CDR1 SGDLS and CDR2 YYNGEE. CDR3 size: 15 residues. V shed 0 bases and J shed 2 bases, with 11 bases lying between them. The CDR3 nucleotides read TGTGCCAGCAGCGTAGCGGGGGGCCTGAACTATGGCTACACCTTC. Translation: CASSVAGGLNYGYTF.

The chain recombines TRBV12-3 or TRBV12-4 with TRBJ2-3; 9 bases line up with TRBD1. Germline trimming cut 7 bases from V and 4 bases from J; bases unmatched to any gene: 6. CDR3 length: 14 amino acids. As DNA, the CDR3 is TGTGCCAGCACCCCGGGACAGGGCCCAGATACGCAGTATTTT. Amino acid sequence: CASTPGQGPDTQYF.

The chain carries TRBV7-9 and TRBJ2-5; TRBD2 matches 11 bases. Losses at the gene ends were 5 bases for V and 0 bases for J; bases not matched to a gene: 11. CDR3 length: 18 residues. Germline V gives CDR1 SEHNR, CDR2 FQNEAQ (reference sequence). Here the CDR3 DNA reads TGTGCCAGCAGCGGAGGGACTAGCGGAAAACGCTACCAAGAGACCCAGTACTTC. Protein sequence: CASSGGTSGKRYQETQYF.

The chain recombines TRBV5-4 with TRBJ2-7, with D possibly matching TRBD1 (5 bases). The V end was cut by 4 bases, the J end by 5 bases, with 13 bases between. The CDR3 length is 13 residues. Germline assignment: CDR1 SGHNT and CDR2 YYREEE (reference sequence). The chain's CDR3 is CASSPTQGDEQYF. The CDR3 bases are TGTGCCAGCAGCCCCACTCAGGGCGACGAGCAGTACTTC.

The chain joins TRBV4-2 to TRBJ1-5, with D perhaps matching TRBD1 (6 bases). This CDR3 comprises 17 residues. CDR1 is LGHNA and CDR2 is YNFKEQ in the germline V gene. Trimming removed 4 bases from V and 3 bases from J, with 19 bases in between. The CDR3 DNA is TGTGCCAGCAGCCCTAGCGGGGGGGCGCGTTACAATCAGCCCCAGCATTTT. Translation gives CASSPSGGARYNQPQHF.

The rearrangement links TRBV6-2 or TRBV6-3 to TRBJ2-2, with 7 bases that match TRBD1. The CDR3 is 15 residues long. CDR1 is MNHEY and CDR2 is SVGEGT in the germline V gene. V shed 6 bases and J 2 bases; nucleotides not matched to a gene: 6. CDR3 nucleotides: TGTGCCAGCAGGACAGGGCTCATTAACACCGGGGAGCTGTTTTTT. Protein: CASRTGLINTGELFF.

CDR3 bases: TGTGCCAGTCGGGCGGCGGAAAAACTGTTTTTT. Its protein product is CASRAAEKLFF. J is TRBJ1-4 and V is TRBV19; D unresolved. Germline V gene data show CDR1 as LNHDA and CDR2 as SQIVND (reference sequence). V lost 8 bases and J 8 bases, leaving 9 bases between the germline ends. This CDR3 contains 11 residues.

This chain uses TRBV5-6 with TRBJ1-5, with 7 bases matching TRBD1. This CDR3 comprises 16 residues. Trimming at V came to 4 bases and at J to 0 bases, leaving 7 bases not matched to a gene. Germline lookup yields CDR1 SGHDT and CDR2 YYEEEE. The CDR3 region is CASSPGQPYSNQPQHF. In nucleotides, the CDR3 is TGTGCCAGCAGCCCGGGACAGCCCTATAGCAATCAGCCCCAGCATTTT.

The chain couples TRBV7-8 to TRBJ2-3; weak D call: TRBD2 (7 bases). The CDR3 consists of 16 residues. In germline, CDR1 is SGHVS, CDR2 FQNEAQ. Trimming took off 7 bases at V and 2 bases at J, with 19 bases between the two ends. The CDR3 DNA is TGTGCCAGCACCAAGGCTGGCGGGGGCCCCACAGATACGCAGTATTTT. It codes for CASTKAGGGPTDTQYF.

The rearrangement links TRBV20-1 to TRBJ1-3; TRBD1 is a possible D gene (5 bases). Deletions cut 7 bases from V and 5 bases from J, with 18 bases between. The germline CDR1 and CDR2 sequences are DFQATT and SNEGSKA (reference sequence). The CDR3 contains 14 residues. CDR3 nucleotides: TGCAGTGTAAGGGGCTCAATGGAGAGAAACACCATATATTTT. Encoded protein: CSVRGSMERNTIYF.

The chain joins TRBV27 to TRBJ1-1; weak D call: TRBD1 (6 bases). Per germline, CDR1 MNHEY and CDR2 SMNVEV (reference sequence). Trimming removed 5 bases from V and 8 bases from J, with 12 bases in between. The CDR3 runs to 12 residues. In nucleotides, the CDR3 is TGTGCCAGCAGTCCGGGGACACCCGAAGCTTTCTTT. Encoded protein: CASSPGTPEAFF.

This rearrangement joins TRBV4-2 to TRBJ1-2, with D tentatively TRBD1 (5 bases). Germline V CDR1 and CDR2: LGHNA, YNFKEQ. CDR3 length: 15 amino acids. Trimming took 1 base from V and 4 from J, leaving 13 bases between them. The CDR3 region has the DNA TGTGCCAGCAGCCAAGGGGACCCAACCTCCTATGGCTACACCTTC. This sequence encodes CASSQGDPTSYGYTF.